These T cell receptor beta chains were read from a single sample in a study of T cell changes during pregnancy in multiple sclerosis. Clones were sequenced by immunoSEQ multiplex PCR, and TCRdb holds only the in-frame ones, with some missing. The data hold some 94,000 clones, with around 93% observed a single time. Sample: peripheral blood, taken in the first trimester of pregnancy. These receptors originate from a female donor in good health, enrolled as a control in a pregnancy study. Both conserved end residues are part of each CDR3. The D gene is left open where the match is weak. Only part of the rows carry a size: once, few, many, or a class if the clone is expanded.

cdr3_aa	cdr3_nt	v_call	d_call	clone_size	j_call
CASSPGQYSYEQYF	TGTGCCAGCTCACCGGGACAGTACTCCTACGAGCAGTACTTC	TRBV18	TRBD1	.	TRBJ2-7
CASSLVDSGSTEAFF	TGCGCCAGCAGCTTGGTTGACAGTGGTAGCACTGAAGCTTTCTTT	TRBV5-1	.	.	TRBJ1-1
CASRESQGRLYGYTF	TGTGCCAGTAGAGAGTCCCAGGGGCGCCTCTATGGCTACACCTTC	TRBV19	.	.	TRBJ1-2
CASSLAQGALNEQFF	TGCGCCAGCAGCTTGGCTCAGGGGGCGCTTAATGAGCAGTTCTTC	TRBV5-1	TRBD1	.	TRBJ2-1
CASSQDREGDTQYF	TGTGCCAGCTCACAGGACAGGGAGGGAGATACGCAGTATTTT	TRBV18	.	.	TRBJ2-3
CASSRPGAEAFF	TGTGCCAGCAGTAGACCGGGTGCTGAAGCTTTCTTT	TRBV6-5	.	.	TRBJ1-1
CASSQDIQGYTEAFF	TGCGCCAGCAGCCAAGATATTCAGGGTTACACTGAAGCTTTCTTT	TRBV4-1	.	.	TRBJ1-1
CATSTGGVYGYTF	TGTGCCACCAGCACAGGGGGCGTCTATGGCTACACCTTC	TRBV15	TRBD1	.	TRBJ1-2
CASDVAGGGDTQYF	TGCGCCAGCGACGTAGCGGGGGGCGGGGATACGCAGTATTTT	TRBV5-1	TRBD2	.	TRBJ2-3
CATSTLDRVAFF	TGTGCCACCAGCACCTTGGACAGGGTGGCTTTCTTT	TRBV15	TRBD1	.	TRBJ1-1
CASSYTGQYNSPLHF	TGTGCCAGCAGTTACACGGGACAATATAATTCACCCCTCCACTTT	TRBV6-5	.	.	TRBJ1-6
CASSRTGLAVPGELFF	TGTGCCAGCAGCCGAACGGGACTAGCGGTTCCCGGGGAGCTGTTTTTT	TRBV7-3	TRBD2	.	TRBJ2-2
CASSLQPGRGYEQYF	TGTGCCAGCAGCTTACAGCCGGGCAGGGGGTACGAGCAGTACTTC	TRBV7-8	TRBD1	.	TRBJ2-7
CASRWERSGYTF	TGTGCCAGCAGGTGGGAGAGGTCCGGCTACACCTTC	TRBV28	.	.	TRBJ1-2
CASSQESGRGEKLFF	TGCGCCAGCAGCCAAGAATCAGGGCGCGGTGAAAAACTGTTTTTT	TRBV4-1	.	.	TRBJ1-4
CASSLSWGPDTEAFF	TGTGCCAGCAGCTTATCTTGGGGCCCAGACACTGAAGCTTTCTTT	TRBV11-2	.	once	TRBJ1-1